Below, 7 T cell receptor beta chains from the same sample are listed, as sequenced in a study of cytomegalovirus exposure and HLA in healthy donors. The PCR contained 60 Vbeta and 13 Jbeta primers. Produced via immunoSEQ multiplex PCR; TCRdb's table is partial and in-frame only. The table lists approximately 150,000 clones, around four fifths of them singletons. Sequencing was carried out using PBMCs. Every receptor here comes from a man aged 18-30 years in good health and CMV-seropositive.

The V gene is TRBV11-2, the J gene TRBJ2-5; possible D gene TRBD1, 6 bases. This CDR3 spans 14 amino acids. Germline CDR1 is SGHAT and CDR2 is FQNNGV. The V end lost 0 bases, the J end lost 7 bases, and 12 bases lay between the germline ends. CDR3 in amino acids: CASSLDQGFGTQYF. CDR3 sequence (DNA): TGTGCCAGCAGCTTAGACCAGGGGTTTGGGACCCAGTACTTC.

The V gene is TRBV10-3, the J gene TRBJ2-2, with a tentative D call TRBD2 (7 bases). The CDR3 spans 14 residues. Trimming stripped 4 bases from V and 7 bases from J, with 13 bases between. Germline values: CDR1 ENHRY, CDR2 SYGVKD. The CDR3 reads CAISAGGAGGELFF. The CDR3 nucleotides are TGTGCCATCAGTGCTGGGGGGGCCGGCGGGGAGCTGTTTTTT.

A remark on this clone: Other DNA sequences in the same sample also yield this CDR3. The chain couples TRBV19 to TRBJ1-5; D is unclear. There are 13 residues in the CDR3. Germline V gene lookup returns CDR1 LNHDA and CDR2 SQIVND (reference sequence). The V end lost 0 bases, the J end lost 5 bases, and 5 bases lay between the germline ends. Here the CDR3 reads CASSIDRDQPQHF. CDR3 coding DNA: TGTGCCAGTAGTATAGATAGAGATCAGCCCCAGCATTTT.

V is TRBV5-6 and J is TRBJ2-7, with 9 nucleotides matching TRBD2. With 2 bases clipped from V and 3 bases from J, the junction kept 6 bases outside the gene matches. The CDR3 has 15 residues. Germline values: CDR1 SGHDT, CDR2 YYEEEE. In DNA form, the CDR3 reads TGTGCCAGCAGCTTCTCGACTAGCGGTTACTACGAGCAGTACTTC. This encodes CASSFSTSGYYEQYF.

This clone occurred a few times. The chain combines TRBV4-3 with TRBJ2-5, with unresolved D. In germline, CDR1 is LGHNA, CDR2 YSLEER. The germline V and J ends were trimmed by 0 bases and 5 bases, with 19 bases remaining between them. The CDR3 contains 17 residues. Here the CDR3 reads CASSQETPFGAVETQYF. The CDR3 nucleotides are TGCGCCAGCAGCCAAGAGACCCCATTCGGAGCTGTCGAGACCCAGTACTTC.

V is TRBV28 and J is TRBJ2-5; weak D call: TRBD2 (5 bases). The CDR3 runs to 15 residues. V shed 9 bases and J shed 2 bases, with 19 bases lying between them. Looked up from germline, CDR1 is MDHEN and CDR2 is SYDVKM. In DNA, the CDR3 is TGTGCCAGTGGTGGTGAGGGCGTCACGCAAGAGACCCAGTACTTC. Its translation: CASGGEGVTQETQYF. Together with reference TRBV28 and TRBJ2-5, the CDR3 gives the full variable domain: DVKVTQSSRYLVKRTGEKVFLECVQDMDHENMFWYRQDPGLGLRLIYFSYDVKMKEKGDIPEGYSVSREKKERFSLILESASTNQTSMYLCASGGEGVTQETQYFGPGTRLLVL.

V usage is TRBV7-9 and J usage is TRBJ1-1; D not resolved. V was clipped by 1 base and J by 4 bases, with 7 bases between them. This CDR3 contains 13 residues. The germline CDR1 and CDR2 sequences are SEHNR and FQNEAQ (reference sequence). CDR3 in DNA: TGTGCCAGCAGCTTAGGAGGGAGCACTGAAGCTTTCTTT. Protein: CASSLGGSTEAFF.